These 5 T cell receptor beta chains were sequenced from one sample in a study of radiation and T cells in renal cell carcinoma. The protocol was immunoSEQ multiplex PCR, while the TCRdb copy is restricted to in-frame clones and leaves out a portion. The data contain tens of thousands of clones, over 70% of them seen just once; the ten biggest clones take up 35% to 45%. Time point in this sample: baseline pretreatment blood. The treatment was: 15 Gy SBRT to primary tumor, nephrectomy 4 weeks later. The source material was blood, sampled from a patient whose treatment included radiotherapy and nephrectomy. These receptors were collected from a man between 60 and 70 years old with renal cell carcinoma.

This chain connects TRBV10-1 to TRBJ2-1, with D hard to call. This CDR3 is 12 amino acids long. Germline CDR1 reads WNHNN; CDR2 reads SYGVQD (reference sequence). Trimming pared 2 bases from V and 5 bases from J, leaving 4 bases between. The CDR3: CASSENNNEQFF. CDR3 DNA: TGCGCCAGCAGTGAGAACAACAATGAGCAGTTCTTC.

CDR3 bases: TGCAGCGGACAGGGGGGCACCGGGGAGCTGTTTTTT. Its protein product is CSGQGGTGELFF. The J gene is TRBJ2-2, the V gene TRBV29-1; 9 nucleotides agree with TRBD1. The germline CDR1 and CDR2 sequences are SQVTM and ANQGSEA. With V trimmed by 7 bases and J by 4 bases, 1 base remained unmatched. This CDR3 spans 12 amino acids.

V gene TRBV7-9 combines with J gene TRBJ2-7; D may be TRBD1 (6 bases). Germline assignment: CDR1 SEHNR and CDR2 FQNEAQ (reference sequence). This CDR3 region has 15 residues. With 3 bases removed from V and 12 bases from J, the gap between germline ends came to 24 bases. This CDR3 reads CASSFGGNSLARRYF. The CDR3, as DNA: TGTGCCAGCAGCTTTGGGGGCAATAGTTTAGCTCGACGGTACTTC.

This chain connects TRBV9 to TRBJ2-1; D not resolved. V was shortened by 7 bases and J by 5 bases, with 10 bases between the two germline ends. CDR3 length: 12 amino acids. In germline, CDR1 is SGDLS, CDR2 YYNGEE. The CDR3 DNA sequence: TGTGCCAGCGGTTCGGGTAACAATGAGCAGTTCTTC. Translated, it gives CASGSGNNEQFF.

This chain joins TRBV9 and TRBJ2-7, with 10 bases matching TRBD1. The CDR3 sequence is 13 residues long. J was trimmed by 9 bases and V by 3 bases; bases with no gene match: 6. Germline CDR1 and CDR2: SGDLS and YYNGEE. The CDR3 DNA reads as TGTGCCAGCAGCGAGGGACAGGGGTTGGGGCAGTACTTC. This sequence encodes CASSEGQGLGQYF. Using reference TRBV9 and TRBJ2-7 for the parts outside the CDR3, the full variable domain is DSGVTQTPKHLITATGQRVTLRCSPRSGDLSVYWYQQSLDQGLQFLIQYYNGEERAKGNILERFSAQQFPDLHSELNLSSLELGDSALYFCASSEGQGLGQYFGPGTRLTVT.